The entry below describes one T cell receptor beta chain. Its binding antigen is unknown. No base qualities exist here, and no much larger clone lies one base off it. The sample belongs to a study of CD8 T cells in ankylosing spondylitis (dated 2017 in TCRdb). For the study in its entirety: To find TCR variants linked to disease, the study profiled T cell receptor beta repertoires in ankylosing spondylitis patients and healthy donors. The full study cohort was made up of roughly 25 ankylosing spondylitis patients and some 100 healthy donors. Samples of peripheral blood were taken, and for ankylosing spondylitis patients, synovial fluid was collected as well.

TCRdb lists the instrument as Illumina HiSeq 2500. TCR beta libraries were prepared by quantitative 5'-RACE with molecular barcodes. Turning to the authors' computational methods: Disease-linked TCR variants were identified with a new computational method built on a probabilistic model of VDJ rearrangement. TCRdb applied fastp at Q25 and MiXCR to the public reads, then kept only in-frame beta chains. Merged by CDR3 protein, the rows form single entries marked with the most common genes and DNA. TCRdb's processing, not the study's, gives the V and J calls here. Within this sample are about 350,000 distinct CDR3 sequences, with more than 20% of them counted one time only. The ten most abundant clones make up under 15% of the sample. Summary of the overall study and its limitations: Significant enrichment of the disease-linked clones was reported in matched synovial fluid samples from ankylosing spondylitis patients. A CD8+ phenotype was shown by the disease-linked clones, which were found at relatively low frequencies in peripheral blood. A TCR beta motif of several highly homologous amino acid variants appeared characteristic of blood from ankylosing spondylitis patients. Some motif variants were previously reported in synovial fluid and blood of reactive arthritis patients, suggesting common disease-initiation mechanisms.

Counted from cysteine to phenylalanine, this CDR3 has 16 amino acids. Only CDR3 DNA is held: 48 bases, read in frame from base 1. The germline V gene (reference sequence) gives CDR1 as DFQATT and CDR2 as SNEGSKA. Trimming at the junction amounts to 6 bases on V and 9 bases on J, and the germline ends lie 24 bases apart. The V gene is TRBV20-1 and the J gene is TRBJ1-6; the D segment could be TRBD1, given 6 matching bases. The sequence was obtained from a male donor with ankylosing spondylitis or in good health (not recorded which). Sequenced material: blood, either unsorted or a sorted T cell fraction (not recorded which). The nucleotide sequence reads as follows: TGCAGTGCAAGCCCGCCGTGGGACAATCGTGGTTCACCCCTCCACTTT. Translation gives CSASPPWDNRGSPLHF.